A single sample gave rise to the 12 T cell receptor beta chains below, sequenced in a study of cytomegalovirus exposure and HLA in healthy donors. The primer mix had 60 Vbeta and 13 Jbeta primers. Repertoires were generated with immunoSEQ multiplex PCR, while TCRdb's copy carries only in-frame clones and drops some. This table lists approximately 37,000 clones. Sequenced material: PBMCs. Receptor source: a male donor in good health and CMV-seronegative.

Note on this clone: The sample contains more than one DNA sequence encoding this CDR3. The CDR3 DNA is TGTGCCAGCACCCTAGGACAGTATAATTCACCCCTCCACTTT. Translating it yields CASTLGQYNSPLHF. J is TRBJ1-6 and V is TRBV28; TRBD1 might be the D (6 bases). Per germline, CDR1 MDHEN and CDR2 SYDVKM. The CDR3 is 14 residues long. V lost 7 bases and J lost 4, with 11 bases in between.

The J gene is TRBJ1-1, the V gene TRBV9; the D gene is possibly TRBD1 (6 bases). V was pared by 1 base and J by 6 bases, with 10 bases between. In germline, CDR1 is SGDLS, CDR2 YYNGEE. The CDR3 loop spans 13 amino acids. The CDR3, as DNA: TGTGCCAGCAGCGTAAGCTGGGGGCCTGAAGCTTTCTTT. It is translated as CASSVSWGPEAFF.

The genes are TRBV6-5 and TRBJ1-2; 7 positions match TRBD1. Germline-derived CDR1 and CDR2 are MNHEY and SVGAGI. The CDR3 loop spans 13 amino acids. Trimming removed 2 bases from V and 7 bases from J; junction bases left unmatched: 4. Here the CDR3 reads CASSYEGGSGYTF. The DNA for the CDR3 is TGTGCCAGCAGTTACGAAGGGGGCTCTGGCTACACCTTC.

The V gene is TRBV4-1, the J gene TRBJ2-1, with D tentatively TRBD2 (5 bases). This CDR3 contains 13 residues. Trimming took off 2 bases at V and 10 bases at J, with 12 bases between the two ends. The germline gives CDR1 MGHRA, CDR2 YSYEKL. Written as DNA, the CDR3 is TGCGCCAGCAGCCAAACCCTTTCGGGGGAGCAGTTCTTC. Translated, it gives CASSQTLSGEQFF.

V is TRBV11-3 and J is TRBJ2-5; maybe TRBD1 (7 bases). CDR1 and CDR2 from the germline V gene are SGHNT and YENEEA. V dropped 4 bases and J dropped 1 base, with 13 bases sitting between them. The CDR3 length is 15 residues. CDR3 bases: TGTGCCAGCAGCTCGTGGGGGGACAGCCAAGAGACCCAGTACTTC. It specifies CASSSWGDSQETQYF. Drawing the rest from reference TRBV11-3 and TRBJ2-5, the complete variable domain is EAGVVQSPRYKIIEKKQPVAFWCNPISGHNTLYWYLQNLGQGPELLIRYENEEAVDDSQLPKDRFSAERLKGVDSTLKIQPAELGDSAVYLCASSSWGDSQETQYFGPGTRLLVL.

The rearrangement uses TRBV5-1 and TRBJ1-5; the D gene is possibly TRBD1 (5 bases). CDR3 length: 15 amino acids. The germline V gene encodes CDR1 SGHRS and CDR2 YFSETQ. Trimming removed 5 bases at V and 0 bases at J, with 12 bases between. The CDR3 DNA sequence: TGCGCCAGCAGGGTAGACAGTTATAGCAATCAGCCCCAGCATTTT. This encodes CASRVDSYSNQPQHF.

This chain links TRBV7-2 with TRBJ2-7, with D unresolved. V lost 1 base and J lost 0, with 10 bases in between. There are 15 residues in the CDR3. Germline assignment: CDR1 SGHTA and CDR2 FQGNSA. The CDR3 region is CASSLGPRSSYEQYF. In DNA form, the CDR3 reads TGTGCCAGCAGCTTAGGTCCTCGGAGCTCCTACGAGCAGTACTTC.

The chain is built from TRBV2 and TRBJ2-6; 8 bases agree with TRBD2. The CDR3 runs to 16 residues. CDR1 is SNHLY and CDR2 is FYNNEI in the germline V gene. DNA of the CDR3: TGTGGGGGGCTAGCGGGCGCAGCCTCTGGGGCCAACGTCCTGACTTTC. It is translated as CGGLAGAASGANVLTF.

The chain combines TRBV6-1 with TRBJ2-7; D remains ambiguous. From germline, CDR1 is MNHNS and CDR2 SASEGT. The CDR3 is 10 amino acids. V shed 6 bases and J shed 4 bases, with 4 bases lying between them. The CDR3: CASRTYEQYF. CDR3 coding DNA: TGTGCCAGCAGAACTTACGAGCAGTACTTC.

V and J are TRBV27 and TRBJ1-1, with a tentative D call TRBD1 (6 bases). V lost 6 bases and J 11 bases, leaving 16 bases between the germline ends. This CDR3 has 12 amino acids. Germline CDR1 and CDR2: MNHEY and SMNVEV (reference sequence). The DNA for the CDR3 is TGTGCCAGCAGCGCAGGCGGGGGGCAGGCTTTCTTT. It encodes CASSAGGGQAFF.

This sequence joins TRBV11-2 and TRBJ2-3, with a possible D match to TRBD1 (7 bases). The V end was cut by 3 bases, the J end by 3 bases, with 13 bases between. This CDR3 has 15 residues. Germline CDR1 is SGHAT and CDR2 is FQNNGV. The CDR3 protein is CASSLARGVTDTQYF. The CDR3 DNA reads as TGTGCCAGCAGCTTGGCCAGGGGGGTAACAGATACGCAGTATTTT.

The chain combines TRBV6-5 with TRBJ2-4, with a tentative D call TRBD2 (5 bases). V was clipped by 2 bases and J by 6 bases, with 14 bases between them. CDR1 is MNHEY and CDR2 is SVGAGI in the germline V gene. CDR3 length: 15 amino acids. Written as DNA, the CDR3 is TGTGCCAGCAGTTACACGGCCCTAGAGGGAAACATTCAGTACTTC. Encoded protein: CASSYTALEGNIQYF.